These T cell receptor beta chains were read from a single sample in a study of blood T cell repertoires in COVID-19. Using immunoSEQ multiplex PCR, the repertoire was profiled, and TCRdb retains in-frame clones only, with some absent. Of more than 120,000 clones in the sample, around 84% were seen once. Sequenced input: peripheral blood. These receptors all stem from a human donor in a cohort sampled during active COVID-19. CDR3s leave out the opening cysteine and the closing phenylalanine or tryptophan. D genes are given only for firm matches.

v_call: TRBV9
d_call: NA
j_call: TRBJ1-1
cdr3_aa: ASSFMDTNTEAF

v_call: TRBV2
d_call: NA
j_call: TRBJ2-1
cdr3_aa: ASAEPVEQF

v_call: TRBV9
d_call: TRBD1
j_call: TRBJ1-4
cdr3_aa: ASSVTGTGNEKLF

v_call: TRBV12-3/TRBV12-4
d_call: NA
j_call: TRBJ2-1
cdr3_aa: ASSKLSNEQF

v_call: TRBV11-2
d_call: NA
j_call: TRBJ1-1
cdr3_aa: ASSPTGSENTEAF

v_call: TRBV19
d_call: NA
j_call: TRBJ1-2
cdr3_aa: ASKDAVTNYGYT

v_call: TRBV5-1
d_call: NA
j_call: TRBJ2-7
cdr3_aa: ASSLALSYEQY

v_call: TRBV27
d_call: NA
j_call: TRBJ1-1
cdr3_aa: ASSFRGEDTEAF

v_call: TRBV6-1
d_call: NA
j_call: TRBJ1-6
cdr3_aa: ASSEDGGVPSPLH

v_call: TRBV2
d_call: TRBD2
j_call: TRBJ2-3
cdr3_aa: ASSEGLAHTDTQY

v_call: TRBV30
d_call: NA
j_call: TRBJ2-5
cdr3_aa: AWRGAGQETQY

v_call: TRBV4-1
d_call: TRBD2
j_call: TRBJ2-1
cdr3_aa: ASSQAGGLSNEQF

v_call: TRBV12-3/TRBV12-4
d_call: NA
j_call: TRBJ1-5
cdr3_aa: ASSLPFQPQH

v_call: TRBV29-1
d_call: NA
j_call: TRBJ2-6
cdr3_aa: SVNTGTSSGANVLT

v_call: TRBV3-1/TRBV3-2
d_call: TRBD2
j_call: TRBJ2-1
cdr3_aa: ASSGTGTRLYNEQF

v_call: TRBV2
d_call: TRBD1
j_call: TRBJ1-4
cdr3_aa: ASKNPDRATNEKLF

v_call: TRBV10-3
d_call: TRBD1
j_call: TRBJ1-2
cdr3_aa: AIRGVGDSYGYT

v_call: TRBV11-2
d_call: TRBD2
j_call: TRBJ2-1
cdr3_aa: ASSFSEWEGKQF

v_call: TRBV6-6
d_call: NA
j_call: TRBJ1-2
cdr3_aa: ASSPTERGFYGYT

v_call: TRBV2
d_call: TRBD1
j_call: TRBJ2-2
cdr3_aa: ASSVRTGRAGELF

v_call: TRBV10-3
d_call: NA
j_call: TRBJ2-1
cdr3_aa: AISERAGSMGNEQF

v_call: TRBV4-2
d_call: TRBD1
j_call: TRBJ1-4
cdr3_aa: ASSQTHRGVNEKLF

v_call: TRBV3-1/TRBV3-2
d_call: NA
j_call: TRBJ2-6
cdr3_aa: ASSQEAGAGANVLT

v_call: TRBV20-1
d_call: NA
j_call: TRBJ1-2
cdr3_aa: SASRVIPREGLYGYT

v_call: TRBV5-1
d_call: NA
j_call: TRBJ1-1
cdr3_aa: ASSLWSIGENTEAF

v_call: TRBV14
d_call: NA
j_call: TRBJ1-1
cdr3_aa: ASSQVSYRGGNTEAF

v_call: TRBV7-6
d_call: TRBD2
j_call: TRBJ2-1
cdr3_aa: ASVDSGLLYNEQF

v_call: TRBV11-1
d_call: TRBD1
j_call: TRBJ1-1
cdr3_aa: ASSPDRVLNTEAF

v_call: TRBV7-2
d_call: TRBD2
j_call: TRBJ2-2
cdr3_aa: ASSQPGTSGGAGELF

v_call: TRBV12-5
d_call: NA
j_call: TRBJ1-1
cdr3_aa: ASGTRTGNANTEAF

v_call: TRBV9
d_call: TRBD2
j_call: TRBJ2-2
cdr3_aa: ASRVAGGGTGELF

v_call: TRBV28
d_call: NA
j_call: TRBJ1-6
cdr3_aa: ASSLYGVRRGGNSPLH

v_call: TRBV10-2
d_call: TRBD1
j_call: TRBJ1-2
cdr3_aa: ASSGTGASRANYGYT

v_call: TRBV6-5
d_call: NA
j_call: TRBJ2-7
cdr3_aa: ASSRTDTYEQY

v_call: TRBV15
d_call: NA
j_call: TRBJ1-5
cdr3_aa: ATSRDPSGAQPQH

v_call: TRBV6-5
d_call: TRBD1
j_call: TRBJ2-3
cdr3_aa: ASRDRVVASDTQY

v_call: TRBV7-9
d_call: NA
j_call: TRBJ1-4
cdr3_aa: ASARGRGGHEKLF